This paragraph covers one T cell receptor (beta chain) sequence. Its antigen is currently unknown. Sequenced by immunoSEQ multiplex PCR; TCRdb stores in-frame clones only, minus some. The sample has around 30,000 clones; 74% are singletons. Antigen-specific CD4+ T cell clonotypes were called by their expansion after viral peptide-pool culture in ViraFEST. With approximately 9 days of culture completed, CD4+ T cells were isolated. Participants completed two doses of the BNT162b2 or mRNA-1273 vaccine. On days 3 and 7, fresh IL-2 medium replaced half the medium. These data come from a study of vaccination effects on CD4 cells after COVID-19. Overall study: Post-vaccine specimens arrived a median 72 days past the second dose.

Study-wide results and limits: In the study, convalescent patients were few, and early post-infection timepoints were absent. Late after vaccination, infection- and vaccine-induced clones showed marked clonal contraction.

Germline CDR1 MNHEY, CDR2 SVGEGT. This CDR3 is 15 amino acids long. Trimming at V came to 2 bases and at J to 7 bases, leaving 9 bases not matched to a gene. This TCR derives from a human donor who received a COVID-19 vaccine. V is TRBV6-2 or TRBV6-3 and J is TRBJ2-7; 9 positions agree with TRBD2. The sample was CD4+ T cells from PBMCs cultured with HCoV-OC43 spike peptides, taken after COVID-19 vaccination. The subset: HCoV-OC43 spike overlapping peptide pool stimulation. Written as DNA, the CDR3 is TGTGCCAGCAGTTACCCTGCGGGAGGGCCGCGAGAGCAGTACTTC. Its translation: CASSYPAGGPREQYF.